The TCR beta chain described here comes from a study of cytomegalovirus exposure and HLA in healthy donors. Study outcomes and limitations: Using the classifier, cytomegalovirus status was reportedly diagnosed with high specificity and sensitivity. In vitro data verified three CMV-associated chains as specific for CMV antigens.

The donors were members of the validation cohort comprising roughly 130 subjects, separate from the roughly 700-subject first cohort. V was trimmed by 3 bases and J by 3 bases, leaving 11 bases between them. Per germline, CDR1 MNHNY and CDR2 SVGAGI (reference sequence). CDR3 length equals 14 residues. This clone occurred a few times. Its target is unknown. The assay was immunoSEQ multiplex PCR, and TCRdb's table has in-frame clones only and misses some. Of approximately 180,000 clones in the sample, around nine tenths were seen once. Sequences were obtained from PBMCs. The chain employs TRBV6-6 and TRBJ1-2, with D possibly TRBD1 on 5 matching bases. This TCR derives from a man between 18 and 29 years old in good health and CMV-seropositive. The CDR3 nucleotides read TGTGCCAGCAGTTATAACCGGGGGGACTATGGCTACACCTTC. It codes for CASSYNRGDYGYTF.